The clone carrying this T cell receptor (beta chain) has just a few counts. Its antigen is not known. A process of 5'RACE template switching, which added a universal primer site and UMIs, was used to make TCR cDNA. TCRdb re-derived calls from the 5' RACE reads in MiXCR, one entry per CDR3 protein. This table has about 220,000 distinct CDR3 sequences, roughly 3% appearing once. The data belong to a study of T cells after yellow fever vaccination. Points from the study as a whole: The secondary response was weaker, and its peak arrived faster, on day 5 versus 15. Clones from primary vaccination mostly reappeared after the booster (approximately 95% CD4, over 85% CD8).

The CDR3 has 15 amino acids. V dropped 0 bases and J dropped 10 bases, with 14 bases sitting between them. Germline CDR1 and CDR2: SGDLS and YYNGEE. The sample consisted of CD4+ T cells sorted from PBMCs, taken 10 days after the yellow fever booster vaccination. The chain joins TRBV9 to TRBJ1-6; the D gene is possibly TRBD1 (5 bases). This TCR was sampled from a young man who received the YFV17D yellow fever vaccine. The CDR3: CASSVGGNTGSPLHF. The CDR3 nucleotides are TGTGCCAGCAGCGTAGGGGGGAACACTGGCTCACCCCTCCACTTT.